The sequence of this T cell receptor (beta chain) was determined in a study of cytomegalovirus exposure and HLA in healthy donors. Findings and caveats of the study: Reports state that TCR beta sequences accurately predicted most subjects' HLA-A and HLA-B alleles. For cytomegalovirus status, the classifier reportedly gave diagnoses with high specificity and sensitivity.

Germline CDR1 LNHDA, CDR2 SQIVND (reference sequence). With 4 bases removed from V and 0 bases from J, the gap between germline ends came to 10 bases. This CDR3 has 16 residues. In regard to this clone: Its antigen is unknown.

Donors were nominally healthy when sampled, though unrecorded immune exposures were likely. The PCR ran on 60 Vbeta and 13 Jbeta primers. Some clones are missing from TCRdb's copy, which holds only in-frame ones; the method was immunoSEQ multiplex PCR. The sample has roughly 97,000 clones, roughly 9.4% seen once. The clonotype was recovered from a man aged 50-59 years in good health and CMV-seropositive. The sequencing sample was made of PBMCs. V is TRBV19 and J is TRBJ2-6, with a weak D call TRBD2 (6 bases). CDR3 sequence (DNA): TGTGCCAGTAGTACCAGACTAGTCTCTGGGGCCAACGTCCTGACTTTC. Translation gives CASSTRLVSGANVLTF. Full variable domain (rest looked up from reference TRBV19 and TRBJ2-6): DGGITQSPKYLFRKEGQNVTLSCEQNLNHDAMYWYRQDPGQGLRLIYYSQIVNDFQKGDIAEGYSVSREKKESFPLTVTSAQKNPTAFYLCASSTRLVSGANVLTFGAGSRLTVL.